These 9 T cell receptor beta chains were all obtained from the same sample, sequenced in a study of blood T cell repertoires in COVID-19. Sequencing was performed with immunoSEQ multiplex PCR; in TCRdb, only in-frame clones are kept and a portion is missing. This sample has 170,000 or so clones, with roughly nine tenths found just once. The sequenced sample was peripheral blood. These receptors originate from a man in his late teens or twenties who had recovered from COVID-19.

The V call is TRBV19, the J call TRBJ2-7, with D possibly TRBD1 on 6 matching bases. CDR3 length: 10 amino acids. Looked up from germline, CDR1 is LNHDA and CDR2 is SQIVND (reference sequence). Trimming pared 9 bases from V and 12 bases from J, leaving 15 bases between. CDR3 residues: CASGRDTLYF. The CDR3 DNA is TGTGCCAGCGGCCGGGACACCTTGTACTTC.

J is TRBJ2-5 and V is TRBV7-9, with D maybe TRBD1 (5 bases). CDR1 is SEHNR, CDR2 FQNEAQ, per germline (reference sequence). V lost 1 base and J lost 1, with 22 bases in between. The CDR3 sequence is 19 residues long. CDR3 in DNA: TGTGCCAGCAGCTTAGGTCTACGGAAAGAAGGGGTGGCCCAAGAGACCCAGTACTTC. This sequence encodes CASSLGLRKEGVAQETQYF.

V usage is TRBV6-6 and J usage is TRBJ2-5; 8 nucleotides align to TRBD1. This CDR3 has 12 residues. With 7 bases clipped from V and 9 bases from J, the junction kept 7 bases outside the gene matches. Germline V gives CDR1 MNHNY, CDR2 SVGAGI (reference sequence). CDR3 nucleotide sequence: TGTGCCAGCACCGGACAGGGCAAGGCCCAGTACTTC. Translated: CASTGQGKAQYF.

The count of this clone is one. CDR3 bases: TGTGCCAGCAGTGACACTAGCGGGAACACAGATACGCAGTATTTT. Translating it yields CASSDTSGNTDTQYF. This chain joins TRBV25-1 and TRBJ2-3, with TRBD2 matching over 10 bases. The germline CDR1 and CDR2 sequences are MGHDK and SYGVNS. This CDR3 has 15 residues. Losses at the gene ends were 3 bases for V and 2 bases for J; bases not matched to a gene: 2.

The chain recombines TRBV28 with TRBJ1-2; D gene unclear. V lost 2 bases and J 7 bases, leaving 14 bases between the germline ends. The germline V gene has CDR1 MDHEN and CDR2 SYDVKM. The CDR3 is made up of 14 amino acids. The CDR3 sequence: CASSLIGDVGGYTF. The CDR3 DNA sequence: TGTGCCAGCAGTTTAATCGGGGATGTGGGTGGCTACACCTTC.

The chain carries TRBV5-4 and TRBJ2-6; 7 nucleotides align to TRBD1. The CDR3 extends over 18 amino acids. Trimming at V came to 5 bases and at J to 0 bases, leaving 11 bases not matched to a gene. The germline V gene has CDR1 SGHNT and CDR2 YYREEE (reference sequence). CDR3 region: CASRPATGAISGANVLTF. The CDR3 DNA follows: TGTGCCAGCAGACCTGCAACAGGGGCTATCTCTGGGGCCAACGTCCTGACTTTC.

The CDR3 loop reads CASSFTGYSGANVLTF. The CDR3 DNA is TGTGCCAGCAGCTTCACAGGGTACTCTGGGGCCAACGTCCTGACTTTC. The V and J genes are TRBV11-2 and TRBJ2-6, with D possibly being TRBD1 (6 bases). V was clipped by 3 bases and J by 0 bases, with 9 bases between them. CDR1 and CDR2 from the germline V gene are SGHAT and FQNNGV. CDR3 size: 16 residues. Complete variable domain (other parts from reference TRBV11-2 and TRBJ2-6): EAGVAQSPRYKIIEKRQSVAFWCNPISGHATLYWYQQILGQGPKLLIQFQNNGVVDDSQLPKDRFSAERLKGVDSTLKIQPAKLEDSAVYLCASSFTGYSGANVLTFGAGSRLTVL.

The rearrangement joins TRBV18 to TRBJ2-5, with TRBD2 matching 7 bases. Germline CDR1 reads KGHSH; CDR2 reads LQKENI. J was trimmed by 5 bases and V by 6 bases; bases with no gene match: 6. The CDR3 loop spans 13 amino acids. The CDR3 sequence is CASSPQGGETQYF. The CDR3 nucleotides are TGTGCCAGCTCCCCGCAGGGAGGGGAGACCCAGTACTTC.

In its sample, this clone was seen once. The chain couples TRBV28 to TRBJ2-5; D possibly corresponds to TRBD1 (5 bases). CDR1 and CDR2 (germline): MDHEN, SYDVKM. V lost 3 bases to trimming and J lost 5 bases, with 10 bases between them. This CDR3 comprises 13 residues. The CDR3 here is CASSLASGETQYF. Written as DNA, the CDR3 is TGTGCCAGCAGTTTGGCGTCAGGGGAGACCCAGTACTTC.